The present T cell receptor beta chain was sequenced within a study of cytomegalovirus exposure and HLA in healthy donors. Overall study findings and caveats: Researchers catalogued roughly 170 TCR beta chains as cytomegalovirus-associated.

The CDR3 extends over 15 amino acids. CDR1 is MNHNS and CDR2 is SASEGT in the germline V gene. Turning to this clone: Antigen: not known.

PCR amplification relied on 60 Vbeta primers (plus 13 Jbeta primers). The table came from immunoSEQ multiplex PCR; TCRdb's copy has only in-frame clones and leaves some out. The sample carries under 250,000 clones, around four fifths recorded once. Material for sequencing was PBMCs. The J gene is TRBJ2-5, the V gene TRBV6-1, with TRBD2 matching over 10 bases. With the DNA end fitting TRBJ2-7 better, the J assignment may be wrong. The clonotype comes from a male donor in good health and CMV-seronegative. This chain's CDR3 is CASSQYRTSGYEQYF. For the CDR3, the DNA is TGTGCCAGCAGCCAATATCGGACTAGCGGCTACGAGCAGTACTTC.